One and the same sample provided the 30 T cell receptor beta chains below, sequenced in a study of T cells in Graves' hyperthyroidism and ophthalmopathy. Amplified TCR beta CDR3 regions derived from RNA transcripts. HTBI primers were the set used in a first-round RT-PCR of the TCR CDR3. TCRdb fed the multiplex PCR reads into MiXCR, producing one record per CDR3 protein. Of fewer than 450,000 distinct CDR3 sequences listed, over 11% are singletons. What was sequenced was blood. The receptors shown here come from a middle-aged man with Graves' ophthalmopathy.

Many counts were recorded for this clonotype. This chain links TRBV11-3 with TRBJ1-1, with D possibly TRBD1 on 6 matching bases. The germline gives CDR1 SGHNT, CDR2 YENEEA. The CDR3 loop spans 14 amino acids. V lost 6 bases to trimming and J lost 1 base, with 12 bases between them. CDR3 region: CASRLQGGNTEAFF. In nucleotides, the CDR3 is TGTGCCAGCAGACTACAGGGAGGGAACACTGAAGCTTTCTTT.

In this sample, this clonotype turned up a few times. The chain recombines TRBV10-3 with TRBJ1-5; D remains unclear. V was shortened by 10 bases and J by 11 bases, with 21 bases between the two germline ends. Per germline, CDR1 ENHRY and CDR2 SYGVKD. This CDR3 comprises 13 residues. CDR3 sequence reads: CATMSTGEGTQHF. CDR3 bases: TGTGCCACCATGAGTACCGGAGAAGGGACCCAGCATTTT.

The CDR3 DNA sequence: TGCGCCAGCAGTCCTATCAGGGGGTTTAGCGGAAACATTCAGTACTTC. This codes for CASSPIRGFSGNIQYF. The rearrangement joins TRBV10-1 to TRBJ2-4, with D possibly being TRBD1 (7 bases). CDR3 length: 16 residues. Trimming removed 5 bases from V and 6 bases from J, with 20 bases in between. CDR1 is WNHNN, CDR2 SYGVQD, per germline (reference sequence).

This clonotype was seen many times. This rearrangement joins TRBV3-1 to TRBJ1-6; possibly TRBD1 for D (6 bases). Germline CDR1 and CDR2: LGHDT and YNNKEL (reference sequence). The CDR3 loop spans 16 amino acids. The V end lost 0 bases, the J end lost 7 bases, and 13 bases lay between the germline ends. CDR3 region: CASSQETDRMNSPLHF. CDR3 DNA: TGTGCCAGCAGCCAAGAAACCGACAGGATGAATTCACCCCTCCACTTT.

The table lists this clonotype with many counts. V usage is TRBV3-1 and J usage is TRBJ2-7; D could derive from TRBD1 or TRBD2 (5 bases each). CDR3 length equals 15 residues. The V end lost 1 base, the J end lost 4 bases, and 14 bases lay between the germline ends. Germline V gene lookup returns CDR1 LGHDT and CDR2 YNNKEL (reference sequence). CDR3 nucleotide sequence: TGTGCCAGCAGCCAAGCATCGGGACCACATTACGAGCAGTACTTC. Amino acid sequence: CASSQASGPHYEQYF.

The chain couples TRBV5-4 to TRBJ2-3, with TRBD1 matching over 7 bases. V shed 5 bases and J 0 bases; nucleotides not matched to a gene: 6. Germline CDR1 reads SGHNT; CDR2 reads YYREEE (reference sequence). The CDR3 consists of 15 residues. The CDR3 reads CASRPGQDSTDTQYF. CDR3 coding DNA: TGTGCCAGCAGACCCGGACAGGATAGCACAGATACGCAGTATTTT.

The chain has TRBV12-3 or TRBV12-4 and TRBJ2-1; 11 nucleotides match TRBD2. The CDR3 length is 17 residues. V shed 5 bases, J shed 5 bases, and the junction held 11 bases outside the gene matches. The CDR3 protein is CASSRLTGTSGNNEQFF. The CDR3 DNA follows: TGTGCCAGCAGTCGCCTAACCGGGACTAGCGGTAACAATGAGCAGTTCTTC.

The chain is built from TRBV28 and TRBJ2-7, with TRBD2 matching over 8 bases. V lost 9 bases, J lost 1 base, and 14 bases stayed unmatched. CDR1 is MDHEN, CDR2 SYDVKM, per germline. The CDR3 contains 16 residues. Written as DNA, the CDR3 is TGTGCCAGTACCCCGACGACTAGCGTCTTATCCTACGAGCAGTACTTC. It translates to CASTPTTSVLSYEQYF.

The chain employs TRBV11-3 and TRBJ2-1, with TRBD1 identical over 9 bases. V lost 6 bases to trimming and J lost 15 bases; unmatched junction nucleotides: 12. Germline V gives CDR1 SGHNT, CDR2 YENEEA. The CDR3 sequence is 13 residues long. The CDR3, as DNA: TGTGCCAGCAGGAGAACCACGGGACAGGGTGCGTTCTTC. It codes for CASRRTTGQGAFF.

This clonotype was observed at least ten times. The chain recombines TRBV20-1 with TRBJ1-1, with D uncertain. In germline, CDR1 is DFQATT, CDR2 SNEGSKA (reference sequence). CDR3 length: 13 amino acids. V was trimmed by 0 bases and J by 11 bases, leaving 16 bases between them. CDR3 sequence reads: CSARDTLSGWAFF. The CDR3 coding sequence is TGCAGTGCTAGAGATACCCTGTCCGGGTGGGCTTTCTTT.

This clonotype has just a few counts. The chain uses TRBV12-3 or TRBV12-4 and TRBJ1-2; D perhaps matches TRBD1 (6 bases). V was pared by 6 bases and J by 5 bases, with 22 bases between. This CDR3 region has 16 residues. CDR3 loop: CASSPGTLDEYYGYTF. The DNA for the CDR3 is TGTGCCAGCAGCCCCGGGACACTGGATGAGTATTATGGCTACACCTTC.

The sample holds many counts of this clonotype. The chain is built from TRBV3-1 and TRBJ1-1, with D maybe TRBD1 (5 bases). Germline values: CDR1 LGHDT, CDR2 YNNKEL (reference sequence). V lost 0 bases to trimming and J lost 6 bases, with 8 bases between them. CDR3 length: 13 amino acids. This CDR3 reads CASSQDFRAEAFF. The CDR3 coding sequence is TGTGCCAGCAGCCAAGATTTCAGGGCTGAAGCTTTCTTT.

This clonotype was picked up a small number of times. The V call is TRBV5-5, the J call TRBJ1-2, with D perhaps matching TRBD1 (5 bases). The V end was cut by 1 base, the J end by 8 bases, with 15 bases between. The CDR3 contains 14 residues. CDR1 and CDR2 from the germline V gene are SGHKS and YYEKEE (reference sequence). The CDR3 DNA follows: TGTGCCAGCAGCTTGTCCGGGACGAGCGGCGGCTACACCTTC. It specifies CASSLSGTSGGYTF. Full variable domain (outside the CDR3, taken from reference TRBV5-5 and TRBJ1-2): DAGVTQSPTHLIKTRGQQVTLRCSPISGHKSVSWYQQVLGQGPQFIFQYYEKEERGRGNFPDRFSARQFPNYSSELNVNALLLGDSALYLCASSLSGTSGGYTFGSGTRLTVV.

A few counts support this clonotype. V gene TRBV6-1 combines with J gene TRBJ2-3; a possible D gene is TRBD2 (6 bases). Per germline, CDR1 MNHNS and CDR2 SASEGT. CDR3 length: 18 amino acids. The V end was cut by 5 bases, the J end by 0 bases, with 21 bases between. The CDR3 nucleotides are TGTGCCAGCAGTTATGGGGCTAGCGTAATTTCTAGCACAGATACGCAGTATTTT. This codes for CASSYGASVISSTDTQYF.

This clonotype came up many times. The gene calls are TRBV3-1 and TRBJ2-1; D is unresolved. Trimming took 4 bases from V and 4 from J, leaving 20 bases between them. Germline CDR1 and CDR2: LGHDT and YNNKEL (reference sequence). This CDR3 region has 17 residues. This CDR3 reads CASSRSATPITYNEQFF. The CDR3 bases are TGTGCCAGCAGCCGTAGTGCTACCCCGATCACTTACAATGAGCAGTTCTTC.

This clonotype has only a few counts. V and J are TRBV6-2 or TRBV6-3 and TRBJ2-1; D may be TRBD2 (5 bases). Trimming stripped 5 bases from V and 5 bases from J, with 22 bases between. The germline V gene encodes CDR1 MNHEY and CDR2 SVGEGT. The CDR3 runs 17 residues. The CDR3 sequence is CASSNSGATRSNNEQFF. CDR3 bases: TGTGCCAGCAGTAACAGCGGAGCCACTCGTAGTAACAATGAGCAGTTCTTC.

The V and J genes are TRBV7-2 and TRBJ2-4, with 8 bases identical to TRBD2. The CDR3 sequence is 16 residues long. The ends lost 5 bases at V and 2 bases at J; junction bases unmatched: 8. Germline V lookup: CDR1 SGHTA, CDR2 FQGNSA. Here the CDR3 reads CASSRFSGMPKNIQYF. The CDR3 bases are TGTGCCAGCAGCCGATTTAGCGGGATGCCCAAAAACATTCAGTACTTC. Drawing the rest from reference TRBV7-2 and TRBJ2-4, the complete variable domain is GAGVSQSPSNKVTEKGKDVELRCDPISGHTALYWYRQSLGQGLEFLIYFQGNSAPDKSGLPSDRFSAERTGGSVSTLTIQRTQQEDSAVYLCASSRFSGMPKNIQYFGAGTRLSVL.

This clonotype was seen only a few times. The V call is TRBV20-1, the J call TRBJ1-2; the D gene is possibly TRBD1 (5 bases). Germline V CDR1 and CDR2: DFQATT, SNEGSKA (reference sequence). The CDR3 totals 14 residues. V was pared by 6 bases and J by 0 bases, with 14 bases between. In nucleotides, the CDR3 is TGCAGTGCGAGGGACTTCAGAGCTAACTATGGCTACACCTTC. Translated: CSARDFRANYGYTF.

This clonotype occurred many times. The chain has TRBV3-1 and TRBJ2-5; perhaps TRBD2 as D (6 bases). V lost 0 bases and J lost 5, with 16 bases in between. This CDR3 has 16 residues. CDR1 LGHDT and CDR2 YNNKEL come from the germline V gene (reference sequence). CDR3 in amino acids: CASSQEPASVGETQYF. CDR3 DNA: TGTGCCAGCAGCCAAGAACCCGCTAGCGTAGGGGAGACCCAGTACTTC.

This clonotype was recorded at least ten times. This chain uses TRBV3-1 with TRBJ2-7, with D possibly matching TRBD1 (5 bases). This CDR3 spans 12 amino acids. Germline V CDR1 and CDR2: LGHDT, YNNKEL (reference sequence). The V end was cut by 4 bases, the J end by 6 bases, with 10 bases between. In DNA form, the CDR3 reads TGTGCCAGCAGCCGGGGCTTTGGCGAGCAGTACTTC. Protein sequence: CASSRGFGEQYF.

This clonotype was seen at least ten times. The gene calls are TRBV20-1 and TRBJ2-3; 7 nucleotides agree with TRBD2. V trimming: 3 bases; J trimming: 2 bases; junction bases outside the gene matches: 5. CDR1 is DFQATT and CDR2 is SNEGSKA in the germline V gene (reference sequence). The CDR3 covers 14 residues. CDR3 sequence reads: CSASASGYTDTQYF. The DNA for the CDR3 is TGCAGTGCTAGCGCTAGCGGATACACAGATACGCAGTATTTT.

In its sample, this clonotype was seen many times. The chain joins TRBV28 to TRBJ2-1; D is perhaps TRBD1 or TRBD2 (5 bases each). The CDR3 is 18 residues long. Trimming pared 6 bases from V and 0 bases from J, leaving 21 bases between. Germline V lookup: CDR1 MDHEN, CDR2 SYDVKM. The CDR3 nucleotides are TGTGCCAGCAGCTCCTCCCGCCGGGGCGTTGGCTCCTACAATGAGCAGTTCTTC. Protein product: CASSSSRRGVGSYNEQFF.

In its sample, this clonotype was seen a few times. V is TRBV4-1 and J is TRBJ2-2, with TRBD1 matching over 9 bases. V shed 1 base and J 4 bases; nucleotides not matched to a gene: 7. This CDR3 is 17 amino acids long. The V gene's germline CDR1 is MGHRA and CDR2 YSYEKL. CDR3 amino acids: CASSQGRGTGPTGELFF. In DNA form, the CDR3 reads TGCGCCAGCAGCCAAGGAAGGGGGACAGGGCCCACCGGGGAGCTGTTTTTT.

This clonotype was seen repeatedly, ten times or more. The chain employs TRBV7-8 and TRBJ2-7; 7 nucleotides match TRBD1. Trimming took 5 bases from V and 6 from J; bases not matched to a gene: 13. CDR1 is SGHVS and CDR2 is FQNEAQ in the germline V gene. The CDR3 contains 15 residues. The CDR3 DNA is TGTGCCAGCAGCCTCCTTCCGGGACAGAACGCCGAGCAGTACTTC. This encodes CASSLLPGQNAEQYF.

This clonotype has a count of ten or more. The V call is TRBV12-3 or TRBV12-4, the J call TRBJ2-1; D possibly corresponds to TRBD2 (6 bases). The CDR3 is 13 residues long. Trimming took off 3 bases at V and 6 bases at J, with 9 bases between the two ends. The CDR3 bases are TGTGCCAGCAGTTTCTTCGGGGGCAATGAGCAGTTCTTC. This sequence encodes CASSFFGGNEQFF.

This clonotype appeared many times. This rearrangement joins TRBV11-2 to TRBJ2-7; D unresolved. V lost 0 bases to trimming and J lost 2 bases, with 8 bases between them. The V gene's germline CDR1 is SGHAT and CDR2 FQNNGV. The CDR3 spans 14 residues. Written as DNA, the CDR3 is TGTGCCAGCAGCTTAGATGTCTCCGCCTACGAGCAGTACTTC. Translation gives CASSLDVSAYEQYF.

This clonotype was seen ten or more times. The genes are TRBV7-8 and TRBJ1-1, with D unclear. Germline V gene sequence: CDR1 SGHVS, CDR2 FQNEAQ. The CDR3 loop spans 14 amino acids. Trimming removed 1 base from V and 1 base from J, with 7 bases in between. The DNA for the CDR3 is TGTGCCAGCAGCTTAGACGGTGGGAACACTGAAGCTTTCTTT. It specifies CASSLDGGNTEAFF. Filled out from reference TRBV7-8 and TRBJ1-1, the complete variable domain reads GAGVSQSPRYKVAKRGQDVALRCDPISGHVSLFWYQQALGQGPEFLTYFQNEAQLDKSGLPSDRFFAERPEGSVSTLKIQRTQQEDSAVYLCASSLDGGNTEAFFGQGTRLTVV.

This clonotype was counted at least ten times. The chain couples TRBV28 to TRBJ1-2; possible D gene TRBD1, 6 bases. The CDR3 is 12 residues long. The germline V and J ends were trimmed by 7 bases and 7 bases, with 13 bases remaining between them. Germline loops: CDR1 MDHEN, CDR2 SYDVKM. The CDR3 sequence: CASTTGLSGYTF. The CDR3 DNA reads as TGTGCCAGCACCACAGGGCTCTCTGGCTACACCTTC.

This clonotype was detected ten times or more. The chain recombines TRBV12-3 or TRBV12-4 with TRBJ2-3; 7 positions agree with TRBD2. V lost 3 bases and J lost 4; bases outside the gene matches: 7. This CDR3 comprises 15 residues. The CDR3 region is CASSFGTGGADTQYF. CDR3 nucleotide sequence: TGTGCCAGCAGTTTTGGTACGGGAGGTGCAGATACGCAGTATTTT.

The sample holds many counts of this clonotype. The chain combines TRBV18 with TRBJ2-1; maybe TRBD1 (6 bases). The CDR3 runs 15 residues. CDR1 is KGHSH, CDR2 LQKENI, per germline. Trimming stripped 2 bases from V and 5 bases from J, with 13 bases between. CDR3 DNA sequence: TGTGCCAGCTCACCAAGCAGGGGAGCACACAATGAGCAGTTCTTC. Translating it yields CASSPSRGAHNEQFF.